This T cell receptor beta chain was sequenced in a study of T cell responses to AZD1222 COVID-19 vaccine. General study points: Researchers report vaccine-associated CD4 TCRs spanning spike, with dominance at 160-218 and 743-854. Clonal diversity may have been underestimated, and the donors were mostly white British, with more females than males. Breadth and depth of Spike-specific TCRs rose after two AZD1222 doses.

Clones were sequenced by immunoSEQ multiplex PCR, and TCRdb holds only the in-frame ones, with some missing. The table records some 150,000 clones, around 89% of them present only once. The CDR3 has 14 residues. Looked up from germline, CDR1 is SGDLS and CDR2 is YYNGEE. V shed 4 bases, J shed 6 bases, and the junction held 7 bases outside the gene matches. This clone was recorded only once. Its target is not known. The V and J genes are TRBV9 and TRBJ1-5, with 7 bases matching TRBD1. The receptor was isolated from an adult in good health. The sample consisted of peripheral blood, taken on day 0 of MenACWY control vaccination. CDR3 residues: CASSNTGESQPQHF. The DNA of the CDR3 is TGTGCCAGCAGCAATACAGGGGAGTCTCAGCCCCAGCATTTT.